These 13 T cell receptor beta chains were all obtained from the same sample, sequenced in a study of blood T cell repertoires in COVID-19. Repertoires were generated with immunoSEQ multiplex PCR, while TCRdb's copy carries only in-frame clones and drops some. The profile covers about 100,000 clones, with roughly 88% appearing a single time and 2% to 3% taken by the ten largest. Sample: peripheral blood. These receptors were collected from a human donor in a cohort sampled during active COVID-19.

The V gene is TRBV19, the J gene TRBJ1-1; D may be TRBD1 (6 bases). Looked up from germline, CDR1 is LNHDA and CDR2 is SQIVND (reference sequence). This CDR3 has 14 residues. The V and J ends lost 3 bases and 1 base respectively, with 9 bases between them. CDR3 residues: CASSIQGGNTEAFF. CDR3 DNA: TGTGCCAGTAGTATTCAAGGGGGGAACACTGAAGCTTTCTTT.

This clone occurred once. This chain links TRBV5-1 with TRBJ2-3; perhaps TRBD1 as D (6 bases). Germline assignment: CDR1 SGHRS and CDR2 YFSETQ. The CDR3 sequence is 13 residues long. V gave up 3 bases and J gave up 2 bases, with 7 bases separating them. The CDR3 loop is CASSWTATDTQYF. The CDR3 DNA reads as TGCGCCAGCAGCTGGACAGCCACAGATACGCAGTATTTT.

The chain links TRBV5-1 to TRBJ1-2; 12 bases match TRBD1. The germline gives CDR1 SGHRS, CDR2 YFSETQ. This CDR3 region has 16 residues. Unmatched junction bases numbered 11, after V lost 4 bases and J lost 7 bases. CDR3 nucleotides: TGCGCCAGCAGCCCCGGGACAGGGGGCTTGGTCGGTGGCTACACCTTC. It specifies CASSPGTGGLVGGYTF. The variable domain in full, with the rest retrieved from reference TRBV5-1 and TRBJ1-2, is KAGVTQTPRYLIKTRGQQVTLSCSPISGHRSVSWYQQTPGQGLQFLFEYFSETQRNKGNFPGRFSGRQFSNSRSEMNVSTLELGDSALYLCASSPGTGGLVGGYTFGSGTRLTVV.

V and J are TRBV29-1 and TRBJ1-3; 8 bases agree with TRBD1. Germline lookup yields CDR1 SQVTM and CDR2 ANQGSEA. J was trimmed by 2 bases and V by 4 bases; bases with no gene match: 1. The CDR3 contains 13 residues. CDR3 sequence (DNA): TGCAGCGTTGCGACAGGGGCTGGAAACACCATATATTTT. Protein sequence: CSVATGAGNTIYF.

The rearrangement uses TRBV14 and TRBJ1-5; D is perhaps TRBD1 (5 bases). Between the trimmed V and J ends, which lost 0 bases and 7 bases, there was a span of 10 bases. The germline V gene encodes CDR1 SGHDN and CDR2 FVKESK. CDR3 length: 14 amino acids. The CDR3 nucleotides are TGTGCCAGCAGCCAAGACTGGGGGGAACAGCCCCAGCATTTT. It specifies CASSQDWGEQPQHF.

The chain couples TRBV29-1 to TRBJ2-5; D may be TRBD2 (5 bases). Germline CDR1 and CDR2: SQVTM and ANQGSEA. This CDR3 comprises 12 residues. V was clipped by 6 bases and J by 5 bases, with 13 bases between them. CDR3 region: CSVKGGWETQYF. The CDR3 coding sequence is TGCAGCGTCAAAGGCGGGTGGGAGACCCAGTACTTC.

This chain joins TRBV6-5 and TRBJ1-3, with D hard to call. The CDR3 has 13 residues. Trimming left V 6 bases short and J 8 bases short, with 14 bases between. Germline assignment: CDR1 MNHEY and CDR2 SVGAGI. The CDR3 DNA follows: TGTGCCAGCAGGTACAAAGCCATGGACACCATATATTTT. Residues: CASRYKAMDTIYF.

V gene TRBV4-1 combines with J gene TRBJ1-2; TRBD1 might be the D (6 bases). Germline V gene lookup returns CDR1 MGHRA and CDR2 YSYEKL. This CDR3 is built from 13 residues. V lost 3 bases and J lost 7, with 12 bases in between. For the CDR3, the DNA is TGCGCCAGCAGCCATTACGGGACACCTGGCTACACCTTC. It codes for CASSHYGTPGYTF.

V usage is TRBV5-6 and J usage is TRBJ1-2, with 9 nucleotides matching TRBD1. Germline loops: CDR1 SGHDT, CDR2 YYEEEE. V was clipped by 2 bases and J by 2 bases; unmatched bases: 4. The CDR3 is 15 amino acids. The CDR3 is CASSLTTGGNYGYTF. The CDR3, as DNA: TGTGCCAGCAGCTTAACGACAGGGGGAAACTATGGCTACACCTTC.

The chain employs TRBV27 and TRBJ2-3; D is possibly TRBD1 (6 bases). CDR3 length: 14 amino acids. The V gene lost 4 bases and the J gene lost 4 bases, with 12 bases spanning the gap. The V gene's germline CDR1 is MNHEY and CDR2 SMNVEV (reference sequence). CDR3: CASSSQQGADTQYF. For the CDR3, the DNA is TGTGCCAGCAGTTCGCAACAGGGAGCAGATACGCAGTATTTT.

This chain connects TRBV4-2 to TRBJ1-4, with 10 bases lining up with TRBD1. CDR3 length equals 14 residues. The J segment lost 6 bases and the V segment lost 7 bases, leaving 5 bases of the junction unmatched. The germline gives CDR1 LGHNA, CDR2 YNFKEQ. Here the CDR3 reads CASIAGTGDEKLFF. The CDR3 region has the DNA TGTGCCAGCATAGCCGGGACAGGGGATGAAAAACTGTTTTTT.

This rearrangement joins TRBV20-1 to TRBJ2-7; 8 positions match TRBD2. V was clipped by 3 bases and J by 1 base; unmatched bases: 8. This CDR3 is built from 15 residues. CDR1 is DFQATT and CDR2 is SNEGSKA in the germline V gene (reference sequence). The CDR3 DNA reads TGCAGTGCTAGTCGACCTATAGCGGGATCCTACGAGCAGTACTTC. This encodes CSASRPIAGSYEQYF.

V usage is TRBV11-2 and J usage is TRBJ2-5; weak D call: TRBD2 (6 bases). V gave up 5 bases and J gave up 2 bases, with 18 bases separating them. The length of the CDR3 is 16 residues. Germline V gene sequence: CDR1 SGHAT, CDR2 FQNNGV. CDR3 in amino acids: CASSDFGDWRQETQYF. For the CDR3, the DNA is TGTGCCAGCAGCGACTTTGGGGACTGGAGACAAGAGACCCAGTACTTC.